The 14 T cell receptor beta chains below all came from one sample that was sequenced in a study of T cells in Graves' hyperthyroidism and ophthalmopathy. Amplification yielded TCR beta CDR3 regions, with RNA transcripts as the source. First-round RT-PCR targeting the TCR CDR3 was performed with the HTBI primer set. MiXCR, applied by TCRdb to the multiplex PCR reads, yields one record per CDR3 protein. Of roughly 580,000 distinct CDR3 sequences listed, roughly 46% are singletons. The sample consisted of peripheral blood or thyroid tissue (not recorded which). These receptors all come from a woman under 30 with Graves' hyperthyroidism.

There are a few counts of this clonotype. This CDR3 reads CASSQEIGTAGNTIYF. The CDR3 region has the DNA TGTGCCAGCAGCCAAGAAATTGGGACAGCTGGAAACACCATATATTTT. The chain employs TRBV14 and TRBJ1-3; TRBD1 matches at 7 bases. V trimming: 0 bases; J trimming: 2 bases; junction bases outside the gene matches: 4. CDR1 and CDR2 (germline): SGHDN, FVKESK. CDR3 length equals 16 residues. Complete variable domain (other parts from reference TRBV14 and TRBJ1-3): EAGVTQFPSHSVIEKGQTVTLRCDPISGHDNLYWYRRVMGKEIKFLLHFVKESKQDESGMPNNRFLAERTGGTYSTLKVQPAELEDSGVYFCASSQEIGTAGNTIYFGEGSWLTVV.

This clonotype was observed a few times. The chain combines TRBV2 with TRBJ2-5; the D is unclear. This CDR3 region has 14 residues. Germline lookup yields CDR1 SNHLY and CDR2 FYNNEI. Deletions cut 7 bases from V and 5 bases from J, with 17 bases between. CDR3: CASTSEHLRETQYF. CDR3 DNA sequence: TGTGCCAGCACTTCGGAGCATTTACGGGAGACCCAGTACTTC.

This clonotype was seen a handful of times. In DNA, the CDR3 is TGTGCCAGCAGCCGTTTCGGGACCAAGGAGAACTATGGCTACACCTTC. Its translation: CASSRFGTKENYGYTF. This chain connects TRBV7-9 to TRBJ1-2; D may be TRBD1 (5 bases). Per the germline V gene, CDR1 is SEHNR and CDR2 is FQNEAQ (reference sequence). Trimming shortened V by 5 bases and J by 2 bases, and 18 bases separated the two germline ends. This CDR3 is 16 amino acids long.

To note about this clonotype: Germline is not matched at one junction end, which may reflect a read error. The chain has TRBV7-7 and TRBJ2-5; 8 bases match TRBD2. The germline V gene encodes CDR1 SSHAT and CDR2 FNYEAQ (reference sequence). The CDR3 spans 15 residues. The CDR3: CASSVETSEGETQYF. The CDR3 DNA follows: TGTGCTAGCAGCGTTGAGACTAGCGAGGGAGAGACCCAGTACTTC. The full variable domain, completed using reference TRBV7-7 and TRBJ2-5, is GAGVSQSPRYKVTKRGQDVTLRCDPISSHATLYWYQQALGQGPEFLTYFNYEAQPDKSGLPSDRFSAERPEGSISTLTIQRTEQRDSAMYRCASSVETSEGETQYFGPGTRLLVL.

There are a few counts of this clonotype. The chain combines TRBV7-8 with TRBJ2-2, with TRBD1 matching over 10 bases. V lost 2 bases, J lost 7 bases, and 7 bases stayed unmatched. Germline V gene sequence: CDR1 SGHVS, CDR2 FQNEAQ. CDR3 length: 16 residues. CDR3 amino acids: CASSLLGTGAVGELFF. The CDR3 DNA reads TGTGCCAGCAGCTTATTGGGGACAGGGGCGGTCGGGGAGCTGTTTTTT.

V usage is TRBV24-1 and J usage is TRBJ2-7; 10 positions match TRBD2. This CDR3 is built from 13 residues. The V gene end was trimmed by 7 bases and the J gene end by 3 bases; junction bases not matched to a gene: 2. CDR1 is KGHDR, CDR2 SFDVKD, per germline. In DNA, the CDR3 is TGTGCCACCAGCCGGACTAGCGGCTACGAGCAGTACTTC. Its translation: CATSRTSGYEQYF.

The rearrangement links TRBV29-1 to TRBJ2-7; possible D gene TRBD1, 5 bases. The V end was cut by 8 bases, the J end by 5 bases, with 7 bases between. Germline lookup yields CDR1 SQVTM and CDR2 ANQGSEA. This CDR3 has 9 residues. Here the CDR3 reads CSLGDEQYF. As DNA, the CDR3 is TGCAGCTTAGGGGACGAGCAGTACTTC.

As regards this clonotype: No conserved phenylalanine or tryptophan ends this CDR3, so it is likely a read error. The DNA is left out, because the CDR3 cannot be placed on it with certainty; the CDR3 is given as TCRdb lists it. The rearrangement uses TRBV6-1 and TRBJ2-2; the table's D gene call, TRBD1, was not cross checked with the DNA. Both ends counted, the CDR3 spans 15 residues. Germline V CDR1 and CDR2: MNHNS, SASEGT. CDR3 protein: CASKRGKVDTGELVL.

Remarks on this clonotype: A clone one base away is much larger, so this may be a read error. This rearrangement joins TRBV12-3 or TRBV12-4 to TRBJ1-6; D possibly corresponds to TRBD1 (5 bases). The V gene lost 5 bases and the J gene lost 10 bases, with 15 bases spanning the gap. CDR3 size: 14 residues. CDR3 nucleotide sequence: TGTGCCAGCAGTCCAGGGTTGGGCAACTCACCCCTCCACTTT. Protein product: CASSPGLGNSPLHF.

This clonotype has a handful of counts. This sequence joins TRBV7-2 and TRBJ2-2, with 8 bases aligning to TRBD1. Germline CDR1 is SGHTA and CDR2 is FQGNSA. With V trimmed by 1 base and J by 7 bases, 5 bases remained unmatched. The CDR3 loop spans 15 amino acids. CDR3 sequence reads: CASSLVGRGHGELFF. The CDR3 nucleotides are TGTGCCAGCAGCTTAGTAGGCAGGGGGCACGGGGAGCTGTTTTTT.

The V call is TRBV11-2, the J call TRBJ2-7; the match to TRBD2 covers 9 bases. Germline CDR1 is SGHAT and CDR2 is FQNNGV. This CDR3 is 16 amino acids long. V shed 5 bases and J 1 base; nucleotides not matched to a gene: 9. The CDR3 spells CASSLAPSGVSYEQYF. CDR3 nucleotides: TGTGCCAGCAGCCTCGCCCCTAGCGGGGTATCCTACGAGCAGTACTTC.

The V and J genes are TRBV25-1 and TRBJ1-2, with no clear D. Germline CDR1 reads MGHDK; CDR2 reads SYGVNS. V lost 6 bases and J 2 bases, leaving 16 bases between the germline ends. This CDR3 has 15 residues. CDR3: CASSPPSTANYGYTF. CDR3 DNA: TGTGCCAGCAGCCCACCTTCAACAGCAAACTATGGCTACACCTTC.

This clonotype was counted only a few times. The chain combines TRBV24-1 with TRBJ2-2; 9 bases match TRBD1. Trimming cost V 7 bases and J 3 bases; bases outside gene matches: 5. Germline-derived CDR1 and CDR2 are KGHDR and SFDVKD. This CDR3 has 15 residues. The CDR3 nucleotides are TGTGCCACCAGAGGAACAGGGGGCGACACCGGGGAGCTGTTTTTT. This sequence encodes CATRGTGGDTGELFF.

The J gene is TRBJ2-6, the V gene TRBV2, with D perhaps given as TRBD1 or TRBD2 (6 bases each). CDR3 length equals 18 residues. The germline CDR1 and CDR2 sequences are SNHLY and FYNNEI. The germline V and J ends were trimmed by 8 bases and 0 bases, with 20 bases remaining between them. The CDR3 sequence is CASLPGEANASGANVLTF. CDR3 in DNA: TGTGCCAGCCTCCCAGGGGAGGCCAACGCCTCTGGGGCCAACGTCCTGACTTTC.